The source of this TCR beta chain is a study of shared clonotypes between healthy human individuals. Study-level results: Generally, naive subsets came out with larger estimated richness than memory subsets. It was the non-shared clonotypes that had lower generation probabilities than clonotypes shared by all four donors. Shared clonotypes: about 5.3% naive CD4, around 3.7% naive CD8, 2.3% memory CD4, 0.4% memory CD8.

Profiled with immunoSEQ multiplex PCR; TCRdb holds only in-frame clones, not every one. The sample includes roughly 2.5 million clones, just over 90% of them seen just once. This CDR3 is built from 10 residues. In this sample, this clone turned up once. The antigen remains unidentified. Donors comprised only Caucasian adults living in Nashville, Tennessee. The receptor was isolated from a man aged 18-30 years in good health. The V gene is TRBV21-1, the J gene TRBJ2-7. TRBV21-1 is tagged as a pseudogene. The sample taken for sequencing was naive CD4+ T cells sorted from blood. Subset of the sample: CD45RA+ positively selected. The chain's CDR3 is CASIGYEQYF. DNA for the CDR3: TGTGCCAGCATCGGATACGAGCAGTACTTC.